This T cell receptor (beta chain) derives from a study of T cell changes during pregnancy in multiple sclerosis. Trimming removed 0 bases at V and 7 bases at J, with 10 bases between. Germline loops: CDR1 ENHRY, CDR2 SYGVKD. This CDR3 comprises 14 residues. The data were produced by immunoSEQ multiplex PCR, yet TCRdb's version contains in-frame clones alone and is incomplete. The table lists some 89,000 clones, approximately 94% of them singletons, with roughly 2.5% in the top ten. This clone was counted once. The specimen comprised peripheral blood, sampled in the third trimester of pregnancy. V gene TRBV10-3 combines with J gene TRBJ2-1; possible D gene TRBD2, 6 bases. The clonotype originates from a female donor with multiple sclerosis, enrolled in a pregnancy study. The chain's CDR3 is CAISESSGRNEQFF. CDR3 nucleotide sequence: TGTGCCATCAGTGAGTCCTCAGGGAGGAATGAGCAGTTCTTC.